Below, 10 T cell receptor beta chains from the same sample are listed, as sequenced in a study of cytomegalovirus exposure and HLA in healthy donors. The PCR made use of 60 Vbeta and 13 Jbeta primers. Generated by immunoSEQ multiplex PCR, the TCRdb table keeps only in-frame clones and is missing some. The ten top clones account for 4.5% to 6%, within a sample of roughly 75,000 clones. Material: PBMCs. The origin of the receptors is a man aged 35-49 years in good health and CMV-seronegative.

The CDR3 loop reads CASSQGLAGARGDEQYF. The CDR3 bases are TGCGCCAGCAGCCAGGGACTAGCGGGGGCCCGGGGGGACGAGCAGTACTTC. This sequence joins TRBV5-1 and TRBJ2-7, with 14 bases fitting TRBD2. Losses at the gene ends were 4 bases for V and 5 bases for J; bases not matched to a gene: 11. This CDR3 comprises 17 residues. Germline V CDR1 and CDR2: SGHRS, YFSETQ.

V and J are TRBV19 and TRBJ1-3; D is unclear. Germline V gene sequence: CDR1 LNHDA, CDR2 SQIVND (reference sequence). This CDR3 is 12 amino acids long. Trimming took 7 bases from V and 4 from J, leaving 8 bases between them. The CDR3 coding sequence is TGTGCCAGTATGTCCTCCGGAAACACCATATATTTT. This gives the protein CASMSSGNTIYF. Using reference TRBV19 and TRBJ1-3 for the parts outside the CDR3, the full variable domain is DGGITQSPKYLFRKEGQNVTLSCEQNLNHDAMYWYRQDPGQGLRLIYYSQIVNDFQKGDIAEGYSVSREKKESFPLTVTSAQKNPTAFYLCASMSSGNTIYFGEGSWLTVV.

The gene calls are TRBV29-1 and TRBJ1-1; 8 bases agree with TRBD1. This CDR3 has 13 amino acids. V gave up 7 bases and J gave up 1 base; unmatched junction bases: 5. Germline V gives CDR1 SQVTM, CDR2 ANQGSEA. CDR3 sequence reads: CSAAGGGNTEAFF. CDR3 coding DNA: TGCAGCGCCGCAGGGGGCGGGAACACTGAAGCTTTCTTT.

V and J are TRBV7-6 and TRBJ1-1; D may be TRBD1 (5 bases). Germline V lookup: CDR1 SGHVS, CDR2 FNYEAQ. V lost 5 bases and J lost 2, with 9 bases in between. CDR3 size: 13 residues. CDR3 coding DNA: TGTGCCAGCAGCCGTGACAGAAACACTGAAGCTTTCTTT. Its translation: CASSRDRNTEAFF.

The chain carries TRBV4-1 and TRBJ2-3; TRBD2 might be the D (6 bases). This CDR3 has 17 residues. V lost 1 base to trimming and J lost 6 bases, with 20 bases between them. CDR1 is MGHRA, CDR2 YSYEKL, per germline. The CDR3 is CASSQGWRGAPLDTQYF. The DNA of the CDR3 is TGCGCCAGCAGCCAAGGGTGGCGGGGAGCCCCATTGGATACGCAGTATTTT.

This sequence joins TRBV18 and TRBJ2-2; tentative D call: TRBD2 (6 bases). The V and J ends lost 0 bases and 3 bases respectively, with 11 bases between them. CDR1 and CDR2 (germline): KGHSH, LQKENI. The CDR3 totals 16 residues. This CDR3 is CASSPPTGTYTGELFF. The CDR3 DNA follows: TGTGCCAGCTCACCACCGACCGGGACTTACACCGGGGAGCTGTTTTTT.

The genes are TRBV6-5 and TRBJ1-1; D gene uncertain. Germline V gene lookup returns CDR1 MNHEY and CDR2 SVGAGI. V lost 7 bases and J lost 1, with 16 bases in between. The CDR3 extends over 15 amino acids. The CDR3: CASTTLSGANTEAFF. The CDR3 DNA reads as TGTGCCAGCACCACTCTTTCGGGAGCGAACACTGAAGCTTTCTTT.

The chain has TRBV2 and TRBJ2-1, with 11 nucleotides matching TRBD1. The CDR3 has 14 residues. Germline CDR1 SNHLY, CDR2 FYNNEI. V lost 7 bases and J lost 9; bases outside the gene matches: 8. The CDR3 reads CASTMDRGRAEQFF. The CDR3 DNA is TGTGCCAGCACTATGGACAGGGGGCGTGCTGAGCAGTTCTTC.

This sequence joins TRBV10-2 and TRBJ2-2, with 13 bases aligning to TRBD2. The CDR3 loop spans 17 amino acids. V lost 2 bases to trimming and J lost 1 base; unmatched junction nucleotides: 1. CDR1 WSHSY and CDR2 SAAADI come from the germline V gene. The CDR3 nucleotides read TGCGCCAGCAGTGAGACTAGCGGGGGGGTGAACACCGGGGAGCTGTTTTTT. Translating gives CASSETSGGVNTGELFF.

The rearrangement joins TRBV6-1 to TRBJ1-1; possibly TRBD1 for D (6 bases). The V gene lost 7 bases and the J gene lost 7 bases, with 16 bases spanning the gap. The CDR3 spans 13 residues. Germline lookup yields CDR1 MNHNS and CDR2 SASEGT. DNA for the CDR3: TGTGCCAGCAACTACAGGGATGGGGGTGAAGCTTTCTTT. It is translated as CASNYRDGGEAFF.